A single sample is the source of the 14 T cell receptor beta chains below, sequenced in a study of T cell responses to AZD1222 COVID-19 vaccine. Profiling relied on immunoSEQ multiplex PCR, and the TCRdb table lists in-frame clones only, not all of them. The table has some 120,000 clones, about nine tenths seen once. The sequencing here drew on peripheral blood, taken on day 0 of AZD1222 vaccination. These receptors were collected from an adult in good health.

The chain couples TRBV15 to TRBJ2-5; D not resolved. V gave up 7 bases and J gave up 2 bases, with 11 bases separating them. Germline assignment: CDR1 LNHNV and CDR2 YYDKDF (reference sequence). The CDR3 totals 13 residues. The DNA for the CDR3 is TGTGCCACCAACAAGGACGGTCAAGAGACCCAGTACTTC. Its translation is CATNKDGQETQYF.

This chain links TRBV7-2 with TRBJ1-5, with D unresolved. V was shortened by 1 base and J by 7 bases, with 8 bases between the two germline ends. Per the germline V gene, CDR1 is SGHTA and CDR2 is FQGNSA. The CDR3 loop spans 13 amino acids. In DNA, the CDR3 is TGTGCCAGCAGCTTAGGTCGAGAACAGCCCCAGCATTTT. Residues: CASSLGREQPQHF.

The rearrangement joins TRBV7-3 to TRBJ2-6, with a tentative D call TRBD2 (5 bases). CDR3 size: 15 residues. The V end lost 3 bases, the J end lost 0 bases, and 6 bases lay between the germline ends. Germline V gene lookup returns CDR1 SGHTA and CDR2 FQGTGA. The CDR3 region has the DNA TGTGCCAGCAGCTTTGCGGGCTCTGGGGCCAACGTCCTGACTTTC. This codes for CASSFAGSGANVLTF.

At least ten counts were recorded for this clone. The CDR3 is CAGTNREAPYGYTF. The CDR3 region has the DNA TGTGCCGGGACTAACAGGGAAGCCCCCTATGGCTACACCTTC. The rearrangement links TRBV28 to TRBJ1-2, with a possible D match to TRBD1 (6 bases). The CDR3 consists of 14 residues. V dropped 11 bases and J dropped 4 bases, with 20 bases sitting between them. From germline, CDR1 is MDHEN and CDR2 SYDVKM.

This chain uses TRBV5-1 with TRBJ2-1; no reliable D call. V gave up 4 bases and J gave up 9 bases, with 17 bases separating them. CDR1 SGHRS and CDR2 YFSETQ come from the germline V gene. This CDR3 comprises 14 residues. Here the CDR3 reads CASSRSEYAVEQFF. The CDR3 coding sequence is TGCGCCAGCAGCCGGAGTGAATATGCGGTTGAGCAGTTCTTC.

The chain joins TRBV7-8 to TRBJ1-1, with D perhaps matching TRBD1 (6 bases). This CDR3 comprises 13 residues. V lost 7 bases, J lost 2 bases, and 11 bases lay in between. Germline CDR1 reads SGHVS; CDR2 reads FQNEAQ. CDR3 sequence: CASTQGSNTEAFF. The CDR3 DNA reads TGTGCCAGCACACAGGGATCCAACACTGAAGCTTTCTTT.

V gene TRBV5-4 combines with J gene TRBJ1-1; D is possibly TRBD1 (5 bases). The germline gives CDR1 SGHNT, CDR2 YYREEE (reference sequence). Trimming took off 1 base at V and 6 bases at J, with 13 bases between the two ends. The CDR3 spans 14 residues. CDR3 DNA sequence: TGTGCCAGCAGCTTGTTGGGGGGGGACCCTGAAGCTTTCTTT. Protein: CASSLLGGDPEAFF.

A word on this clone: Germline and junction disagree at one end, which may indicate a read error. This chain uses TRBV7-7 with TRBJ2-1, with D possibly TRBD2 on 6 matching bases. The CDR3 length is 15 residues. CDR1 and CDR2 (germline): SSHAT, FNYEAQ (reference sequence). CDR3 nucleotides: TGTGCTAGCAGCCCCCTAGGGGCGGGACCCAATGAGCAGTTCTTC. It yields the protein CASSPLGAGPNEQFF.

This clone was detected only once. This rearrangement joins TRBV6-2 or TRBV6-3 to TRBJ1-1; D gene uncertain. CDR3 length equals 13 residues. Germline-derived CDR1 and CDR2 are MNHEY and SVGEGT. V was clipped by 0 bases and J by 6 bases, with 8 bases between them. CDR3 residues: CASSYSGLAEAFF. CDR3 DNA sequence: TGTGCCAGCAGTTACTCGGGGTTAGCTGAAGCTTTCTTT.

V gene TRBV14 combines with J gene TRBJ1-1; no clear D. Germline V gene data show CDR1 as SGHDN and CDR2 as FVKESK. V lost 1 base, J lost 10 bases, and 16 bases lay in between. This CDR3 has 14 residues. CDR3 sequence reads: CASSQVGQVMRAFF. CDR3 DNA sequence: TGTGCCAGCAGCCAAGTTGGTCAGGTTATGAGAGCTTTCTTT.

The chain uses TRBV7-8 and TRBJ2-1; D may correspond to TRBD1 or TRBD2 (5 bases each). V gave up 5 bases and J gave up 8 bases, with 16 bases separating them. Germline assignment: CDR1 SGHVS and CDR2 FQNEAQ. CDR3 length: 14 residues. This chain's CDR3 is CASSPSGLLDEQFF. The CDR3 coding sequence is TGTGCCAGCAGCCCTTCGGGGCTTTTGGATGAGCAGTTCTTC.

V is TRBV27 and J is TRBJ1-4; 8 bases are a match to TRBD1. V dropped 8 bases and J dropped 4; count of bases not matched to a gene: 6. This CDR3 spans 14 amino acids. In germline, CDR1 is MNHEY, CDR2 SMNVEV (reference sequence). CDR3 in DNA: TGTGCCAGCGGATTCGGACAGGGTAATGAAAAACTGTTTTTT. Translation gives CASGFGQGNEKLFF.

V is TRBV5-1 and J is TRBJ2-5; the D gene is possibly TRBD2 (6 bases). Germline V gene data show CDR1 as SGHRS and CDR2 as YFSETQ. The ends were cut back, 4 bases at V and 5 bases at J, with 15 bases in the middle. The CDR3 extends over 14 amino acids. The CDR3 protein is CASSPGGSGETQYF. The CDR3 coding sequence is TGCGCCAGCAGCCCCGGGGGATCAGGGGAGACCCAGTACTTC.

This chain uses TRBV27 with TRBJ1-6; 7 bases map to TRBD1. The V segment lost 5 bases and the J segment 4 bases; nucleotides outside the gene matches: 14. Germline loops: CDR1 MNHEY, CDR2 SMNVEV (reference sequence). The CDR3 contains 18 residues. CDR3 nucleotide sequence: TGTGCCAGCAGTCCCCGGGACAGTACGACCTATTATAATTCACCCCTCCACTTT. It is translated as CASSPRDSTTYYNSPLHF.